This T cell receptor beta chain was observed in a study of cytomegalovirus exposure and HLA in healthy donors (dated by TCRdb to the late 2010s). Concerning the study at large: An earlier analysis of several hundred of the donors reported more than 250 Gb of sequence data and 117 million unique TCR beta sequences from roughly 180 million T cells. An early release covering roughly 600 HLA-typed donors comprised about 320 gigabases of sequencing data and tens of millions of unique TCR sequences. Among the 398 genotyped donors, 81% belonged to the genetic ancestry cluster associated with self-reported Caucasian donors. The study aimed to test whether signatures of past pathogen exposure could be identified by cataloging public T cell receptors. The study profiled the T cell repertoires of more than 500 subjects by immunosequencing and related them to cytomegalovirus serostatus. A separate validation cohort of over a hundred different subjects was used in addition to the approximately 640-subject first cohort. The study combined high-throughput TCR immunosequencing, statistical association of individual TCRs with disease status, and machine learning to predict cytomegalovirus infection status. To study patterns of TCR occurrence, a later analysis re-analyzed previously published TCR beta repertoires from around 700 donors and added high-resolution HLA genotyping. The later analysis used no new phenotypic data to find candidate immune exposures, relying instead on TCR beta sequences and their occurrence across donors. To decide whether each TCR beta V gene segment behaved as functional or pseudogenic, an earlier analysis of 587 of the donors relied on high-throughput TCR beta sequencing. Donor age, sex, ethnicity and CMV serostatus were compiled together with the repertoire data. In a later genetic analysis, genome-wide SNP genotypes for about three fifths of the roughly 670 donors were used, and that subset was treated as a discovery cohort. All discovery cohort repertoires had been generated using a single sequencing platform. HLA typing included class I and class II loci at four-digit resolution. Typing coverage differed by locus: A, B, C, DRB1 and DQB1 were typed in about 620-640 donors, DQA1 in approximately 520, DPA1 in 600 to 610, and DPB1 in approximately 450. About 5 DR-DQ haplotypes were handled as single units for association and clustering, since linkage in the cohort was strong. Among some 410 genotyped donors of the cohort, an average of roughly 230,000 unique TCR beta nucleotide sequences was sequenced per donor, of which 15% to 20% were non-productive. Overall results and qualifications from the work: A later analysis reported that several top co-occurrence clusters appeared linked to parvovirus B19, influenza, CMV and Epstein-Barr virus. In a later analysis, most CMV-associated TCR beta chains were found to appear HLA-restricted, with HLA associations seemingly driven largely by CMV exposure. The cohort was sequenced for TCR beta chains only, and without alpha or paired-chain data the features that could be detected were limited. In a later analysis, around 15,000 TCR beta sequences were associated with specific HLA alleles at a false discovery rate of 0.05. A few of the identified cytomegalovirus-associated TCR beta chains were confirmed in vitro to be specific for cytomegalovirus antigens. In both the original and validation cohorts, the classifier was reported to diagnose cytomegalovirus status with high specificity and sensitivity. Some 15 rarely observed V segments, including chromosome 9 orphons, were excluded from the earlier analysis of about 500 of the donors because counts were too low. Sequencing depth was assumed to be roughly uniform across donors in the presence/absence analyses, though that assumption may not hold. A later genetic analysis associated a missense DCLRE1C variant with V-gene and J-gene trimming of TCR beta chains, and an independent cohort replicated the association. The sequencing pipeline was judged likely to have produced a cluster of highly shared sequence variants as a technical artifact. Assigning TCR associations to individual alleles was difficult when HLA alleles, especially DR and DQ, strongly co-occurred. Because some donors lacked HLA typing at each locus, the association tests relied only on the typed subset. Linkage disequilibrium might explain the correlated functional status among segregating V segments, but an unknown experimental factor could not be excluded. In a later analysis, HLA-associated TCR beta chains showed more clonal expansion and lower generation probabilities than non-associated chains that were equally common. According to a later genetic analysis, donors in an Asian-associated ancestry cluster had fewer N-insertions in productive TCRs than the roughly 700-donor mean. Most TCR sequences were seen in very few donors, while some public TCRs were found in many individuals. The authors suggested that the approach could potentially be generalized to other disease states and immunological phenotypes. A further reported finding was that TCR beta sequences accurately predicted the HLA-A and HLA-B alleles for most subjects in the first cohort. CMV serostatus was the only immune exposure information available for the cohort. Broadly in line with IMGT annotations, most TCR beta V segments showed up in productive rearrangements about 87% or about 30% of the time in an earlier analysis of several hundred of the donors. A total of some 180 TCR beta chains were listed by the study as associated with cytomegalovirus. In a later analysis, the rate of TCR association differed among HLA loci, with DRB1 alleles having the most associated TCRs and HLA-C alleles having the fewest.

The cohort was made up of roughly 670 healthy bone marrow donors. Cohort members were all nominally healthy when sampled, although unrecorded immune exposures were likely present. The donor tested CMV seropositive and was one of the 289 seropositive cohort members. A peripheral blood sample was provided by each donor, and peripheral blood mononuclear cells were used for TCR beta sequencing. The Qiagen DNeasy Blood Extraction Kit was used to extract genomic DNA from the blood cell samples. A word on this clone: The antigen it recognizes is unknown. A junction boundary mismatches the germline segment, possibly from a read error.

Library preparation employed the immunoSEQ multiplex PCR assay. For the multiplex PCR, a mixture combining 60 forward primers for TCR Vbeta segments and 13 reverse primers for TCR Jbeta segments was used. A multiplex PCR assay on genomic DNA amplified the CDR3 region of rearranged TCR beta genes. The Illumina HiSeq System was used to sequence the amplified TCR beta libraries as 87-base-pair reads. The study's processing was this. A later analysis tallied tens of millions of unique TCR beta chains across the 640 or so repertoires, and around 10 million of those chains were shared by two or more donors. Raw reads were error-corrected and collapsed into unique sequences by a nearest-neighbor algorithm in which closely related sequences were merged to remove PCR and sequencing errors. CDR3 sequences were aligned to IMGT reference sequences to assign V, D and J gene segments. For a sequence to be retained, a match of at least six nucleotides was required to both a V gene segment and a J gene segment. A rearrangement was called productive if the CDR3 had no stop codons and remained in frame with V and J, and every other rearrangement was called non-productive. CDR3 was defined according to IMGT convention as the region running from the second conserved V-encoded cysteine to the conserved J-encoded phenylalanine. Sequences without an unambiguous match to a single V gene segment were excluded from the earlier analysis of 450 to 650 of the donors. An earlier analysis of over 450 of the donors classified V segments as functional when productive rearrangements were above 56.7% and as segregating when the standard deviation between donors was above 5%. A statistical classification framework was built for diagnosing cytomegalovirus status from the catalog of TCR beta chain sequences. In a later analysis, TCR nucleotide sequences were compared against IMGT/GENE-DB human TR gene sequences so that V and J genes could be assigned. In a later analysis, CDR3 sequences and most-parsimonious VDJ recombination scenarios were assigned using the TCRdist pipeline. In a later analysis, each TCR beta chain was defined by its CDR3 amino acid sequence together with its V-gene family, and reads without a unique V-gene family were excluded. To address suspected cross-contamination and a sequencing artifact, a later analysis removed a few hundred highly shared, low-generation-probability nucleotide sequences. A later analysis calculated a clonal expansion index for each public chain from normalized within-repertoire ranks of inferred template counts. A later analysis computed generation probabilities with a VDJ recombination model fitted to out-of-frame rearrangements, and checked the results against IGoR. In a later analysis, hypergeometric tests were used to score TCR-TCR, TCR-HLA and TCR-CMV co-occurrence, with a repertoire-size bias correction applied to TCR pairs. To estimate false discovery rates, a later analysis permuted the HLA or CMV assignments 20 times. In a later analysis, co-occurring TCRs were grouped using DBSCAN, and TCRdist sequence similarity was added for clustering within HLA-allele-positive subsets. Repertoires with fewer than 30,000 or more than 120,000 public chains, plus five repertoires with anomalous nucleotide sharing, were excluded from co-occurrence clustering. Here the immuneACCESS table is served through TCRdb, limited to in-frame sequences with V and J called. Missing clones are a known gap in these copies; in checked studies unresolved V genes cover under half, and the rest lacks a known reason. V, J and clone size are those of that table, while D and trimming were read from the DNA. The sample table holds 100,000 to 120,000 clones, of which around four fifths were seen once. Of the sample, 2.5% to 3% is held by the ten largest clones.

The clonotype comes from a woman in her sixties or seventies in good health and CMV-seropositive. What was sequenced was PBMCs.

The DNA is as follows: TGTTCCAGCAGGCATGCAGGGGCCTCCTACGAGCAGTACTTC. Protein translation: CSSRHAGASYEQYF. Recombination joined TRBV7-9 with TRBJ2-7; TRBD1 is perhaps the D gene, given 6 matching bases. The germline V gene (reference sequence) specifies SEHNR as CDR1 and FQNEAQ as CDR2. Including the terminal cysteine and phenylalanine, the CDR3 comprises 14 residues. Only the CDR3 portion is preserved as DNA: 42 bases, with reading frame beginning at the first base.